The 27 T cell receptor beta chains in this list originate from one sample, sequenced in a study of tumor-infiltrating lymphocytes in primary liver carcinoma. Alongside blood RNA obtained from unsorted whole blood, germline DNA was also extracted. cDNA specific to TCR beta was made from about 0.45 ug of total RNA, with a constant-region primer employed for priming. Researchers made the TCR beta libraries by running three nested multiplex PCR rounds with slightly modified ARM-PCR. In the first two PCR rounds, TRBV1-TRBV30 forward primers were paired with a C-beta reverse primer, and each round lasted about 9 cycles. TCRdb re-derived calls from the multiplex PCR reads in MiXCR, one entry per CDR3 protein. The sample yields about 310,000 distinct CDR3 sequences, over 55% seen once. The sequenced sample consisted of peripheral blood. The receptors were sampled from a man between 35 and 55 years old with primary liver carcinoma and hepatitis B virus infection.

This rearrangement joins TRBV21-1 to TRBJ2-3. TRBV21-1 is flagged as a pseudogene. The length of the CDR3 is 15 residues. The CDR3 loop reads CASSKSGPSTDTQYF. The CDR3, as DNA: TGTGCCAGCAGCAAAAGCGGGCCTAGCACAGATACGCAGTATTTT.

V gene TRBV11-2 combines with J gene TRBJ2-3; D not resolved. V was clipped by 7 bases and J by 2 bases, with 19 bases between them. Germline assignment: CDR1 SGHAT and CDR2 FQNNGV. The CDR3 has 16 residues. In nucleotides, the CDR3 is TGTGCCAGCAACTCCCAACCCCCAGGTTACACAGATACGCAGTATTTT. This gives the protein CASNSQPPGYTDTQYF.

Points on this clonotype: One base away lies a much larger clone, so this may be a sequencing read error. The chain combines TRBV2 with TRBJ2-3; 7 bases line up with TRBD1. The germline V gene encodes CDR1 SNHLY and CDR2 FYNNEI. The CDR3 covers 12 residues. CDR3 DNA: TGTGCCAACAGTGACAGGGCGGCTACGCAGTATTTT. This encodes CANSDRAATQYF.

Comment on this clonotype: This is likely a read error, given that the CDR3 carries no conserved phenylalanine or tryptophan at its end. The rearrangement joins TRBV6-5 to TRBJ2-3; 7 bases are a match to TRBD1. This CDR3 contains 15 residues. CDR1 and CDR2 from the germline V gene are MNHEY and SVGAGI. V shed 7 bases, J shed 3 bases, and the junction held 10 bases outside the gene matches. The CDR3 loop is CASNHRGFGTDTQYS. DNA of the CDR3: TGTGCCAGCAACCACAGGGGATTTGGAACAGATACGCAGTATTCT.

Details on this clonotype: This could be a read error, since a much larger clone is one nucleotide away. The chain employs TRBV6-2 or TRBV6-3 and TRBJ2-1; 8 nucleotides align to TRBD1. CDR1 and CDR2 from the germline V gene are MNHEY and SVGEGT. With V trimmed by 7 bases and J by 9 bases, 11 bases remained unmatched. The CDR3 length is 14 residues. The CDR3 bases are TGTGCCAGCAATCCCGGGACAGGCCACAGTGAGCAGTTCTTC. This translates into CASNPGTGHSEQFF.

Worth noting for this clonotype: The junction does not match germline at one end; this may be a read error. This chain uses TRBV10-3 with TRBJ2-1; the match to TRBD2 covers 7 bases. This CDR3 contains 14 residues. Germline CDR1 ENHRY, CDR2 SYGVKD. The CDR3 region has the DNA TGTGCCACCGGGAAGGGAGGGCCCTATAATGAGCAGTTCTTC. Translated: CATGKGGPYNEQFF.

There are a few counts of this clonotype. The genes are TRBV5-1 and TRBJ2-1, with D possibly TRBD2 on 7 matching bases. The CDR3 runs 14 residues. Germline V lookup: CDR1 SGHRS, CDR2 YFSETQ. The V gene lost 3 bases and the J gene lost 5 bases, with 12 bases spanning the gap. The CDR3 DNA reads TGCGCCAGCAGCTCCGCGGGGGCCAACAATGAGCAGTTCTTC. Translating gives CASSSAGANNEQFF.

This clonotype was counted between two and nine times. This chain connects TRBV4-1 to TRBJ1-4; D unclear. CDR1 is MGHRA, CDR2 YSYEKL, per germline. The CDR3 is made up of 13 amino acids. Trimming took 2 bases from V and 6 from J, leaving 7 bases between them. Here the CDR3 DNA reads TGCGCCAGCAGCCAACGGAGGGATGAAAAACTGTTTTTT. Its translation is CASSQRRDEKLFF.

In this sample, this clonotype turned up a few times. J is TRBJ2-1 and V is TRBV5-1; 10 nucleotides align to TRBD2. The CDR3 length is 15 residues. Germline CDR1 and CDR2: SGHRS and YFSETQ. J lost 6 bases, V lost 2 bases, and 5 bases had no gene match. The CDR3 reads CASSLVGLAFNEQFF. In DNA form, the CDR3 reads TGCGCCAGCAGCTTAGTGGGACTAGCGTTCAATGAGCAGTTCTTC.

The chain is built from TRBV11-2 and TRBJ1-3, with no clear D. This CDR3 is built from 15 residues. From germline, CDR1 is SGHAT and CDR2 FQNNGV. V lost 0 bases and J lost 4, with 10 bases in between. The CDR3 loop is CASSLDSRNGNTIYF. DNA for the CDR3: TGTGCCAGCAGCTTAGATAGCCGGAACGGAAACACCATATATTTT.

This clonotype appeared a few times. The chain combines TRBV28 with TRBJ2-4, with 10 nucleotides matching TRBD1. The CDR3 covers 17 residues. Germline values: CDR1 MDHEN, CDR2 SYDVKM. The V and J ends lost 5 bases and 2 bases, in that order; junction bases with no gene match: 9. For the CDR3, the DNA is TGTGCCAGCAGTAAGCCGGGGGACAGGGGAACCAAAAACATTCAGTACTTC. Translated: CASSKPGDRGTKNIQYF.

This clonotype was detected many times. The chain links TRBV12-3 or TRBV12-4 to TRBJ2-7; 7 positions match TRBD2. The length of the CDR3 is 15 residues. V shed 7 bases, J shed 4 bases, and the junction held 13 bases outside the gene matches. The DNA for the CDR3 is TGTGCCAGCACTCTACGCCGGGACTACCCTTACGAGCAGTACTTC. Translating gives CASTLRRDYPYEQYF.

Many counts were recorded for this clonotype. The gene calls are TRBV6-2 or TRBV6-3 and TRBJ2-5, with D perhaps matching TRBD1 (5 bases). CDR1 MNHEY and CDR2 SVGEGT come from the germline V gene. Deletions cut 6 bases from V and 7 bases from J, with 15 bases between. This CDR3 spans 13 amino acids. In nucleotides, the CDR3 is TGTGCCAGCAGAGCTACTGCTCAGGGGACCCAGTACTTC. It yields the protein CASRATAQGTQYF.

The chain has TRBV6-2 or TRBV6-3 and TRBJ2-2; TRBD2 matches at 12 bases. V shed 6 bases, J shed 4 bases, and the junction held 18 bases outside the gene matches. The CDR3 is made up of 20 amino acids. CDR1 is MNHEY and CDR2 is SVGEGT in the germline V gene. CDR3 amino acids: CASRPSSGRAVLDGTGELFF. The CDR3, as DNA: TGTGCCAGCAGACCATCTAGCGGGAGGGCCGTATTAGATGGCACCGGGGAGCTGTTTTTT.

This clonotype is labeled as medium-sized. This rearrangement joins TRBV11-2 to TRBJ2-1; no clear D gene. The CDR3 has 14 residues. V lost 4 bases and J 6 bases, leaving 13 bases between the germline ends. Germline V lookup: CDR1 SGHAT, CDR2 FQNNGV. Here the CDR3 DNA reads TGTGCCAGCAGCTCGGTGCGTGGCTCCAATGAGCAGTTCTTC. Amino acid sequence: CASSSVRGSNEQFF. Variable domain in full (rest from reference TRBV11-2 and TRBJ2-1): EAGVAQSPRYKIIEKRQSVAFWCNPISGHATLYWYQQILGQGPKLLIQFQNNGVVDDSQLPKDRFSAERLKGVDSTLKIQPAKLEDSAVYLCASSSVRGSNEQFFGPGTRLTVL.

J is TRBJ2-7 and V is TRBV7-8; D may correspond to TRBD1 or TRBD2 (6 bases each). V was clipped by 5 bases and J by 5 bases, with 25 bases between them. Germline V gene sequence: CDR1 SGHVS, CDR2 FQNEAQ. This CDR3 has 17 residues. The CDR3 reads CASSQGRRHFLKHEQYF. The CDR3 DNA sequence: TGTGCCAGCAGCCAGGGGAGGAGACACTTCCTGAAACACGAGCAGTACTTC.

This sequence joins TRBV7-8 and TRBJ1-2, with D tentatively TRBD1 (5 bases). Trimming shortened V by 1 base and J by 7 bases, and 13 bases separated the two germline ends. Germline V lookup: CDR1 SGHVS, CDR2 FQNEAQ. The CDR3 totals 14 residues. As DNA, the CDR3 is TGTGCCAGCAGCTTAGTGCCGGGGGAGGGTGGCTACACCTTC. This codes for CASSLVPGEGGYTF.

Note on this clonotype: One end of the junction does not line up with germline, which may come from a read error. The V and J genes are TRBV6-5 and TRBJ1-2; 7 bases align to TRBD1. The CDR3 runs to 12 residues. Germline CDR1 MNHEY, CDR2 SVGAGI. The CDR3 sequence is CASIQGGYSYTF. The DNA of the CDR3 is TGTGCCAGCATCCAGGGGGGCTATAGCTACACCTTC.

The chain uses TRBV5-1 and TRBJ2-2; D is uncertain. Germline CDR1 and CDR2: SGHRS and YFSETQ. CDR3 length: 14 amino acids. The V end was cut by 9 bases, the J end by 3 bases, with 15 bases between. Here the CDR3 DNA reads TGCGCCAACAGTCTGGACGGGTACACCGGGGAGCTGTTTTTT. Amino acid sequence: CANSLDGYTGELFF.

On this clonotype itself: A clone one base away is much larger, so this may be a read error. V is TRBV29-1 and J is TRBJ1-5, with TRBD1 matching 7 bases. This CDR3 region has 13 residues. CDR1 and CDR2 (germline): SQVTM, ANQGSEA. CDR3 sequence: CSVGQGRDQPQPF. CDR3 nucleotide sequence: TGCAGCGTTGGACAGGGACGTGATCAGCCCCAGCCTTTT.

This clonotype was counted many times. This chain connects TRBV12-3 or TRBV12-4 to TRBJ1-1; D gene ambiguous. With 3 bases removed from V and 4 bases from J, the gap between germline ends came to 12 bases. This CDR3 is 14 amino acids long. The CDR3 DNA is TGTGCCAGCAGTTTTCGGAAAGGGCCCACTGAAGCTTTCTTT. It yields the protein CASSFRKGPTEAFF.

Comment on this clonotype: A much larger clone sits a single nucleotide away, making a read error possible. This CDR3 is CASSPSGQGKNQPRHF. The CDR3 nucleotides read TGTGCCAGCAGCCCCTCCGGACAGGGGAAAAATCAGCCCCGGCATTTT. The chain carries TRBV12-3 or TRBV12-4 and TRBJ1-5, with 9 positions matching TRBD1. This CDR3 is 16 amino acids long.

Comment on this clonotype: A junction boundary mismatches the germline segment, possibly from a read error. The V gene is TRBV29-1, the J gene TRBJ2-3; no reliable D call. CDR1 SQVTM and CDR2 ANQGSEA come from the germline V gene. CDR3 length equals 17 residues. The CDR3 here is CNVEISRRFTSTDTQYF. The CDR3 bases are TGCAACGTTGAGATTTCCAGGAGATTCACTAGCACAGATACGCAGTATTTT.

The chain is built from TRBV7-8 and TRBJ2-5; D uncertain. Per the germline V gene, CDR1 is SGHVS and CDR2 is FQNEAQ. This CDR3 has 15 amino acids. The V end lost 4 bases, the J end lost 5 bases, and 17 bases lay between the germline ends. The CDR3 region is CASSSTVGQEETQYF. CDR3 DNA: TGTGCCAGCAGCTCAACCGTCGGCCAGGAGGAGACCCAGTACTTC.

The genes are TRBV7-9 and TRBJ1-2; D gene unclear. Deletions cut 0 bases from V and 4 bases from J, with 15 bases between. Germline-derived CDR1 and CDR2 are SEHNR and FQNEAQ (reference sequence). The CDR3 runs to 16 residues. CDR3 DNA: TGTGCCAGCAGCTTAGCCTATCCGGGGTCAGCCTATGGCTACACCTTC. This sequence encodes CASSLAYPGSAYGYTF.

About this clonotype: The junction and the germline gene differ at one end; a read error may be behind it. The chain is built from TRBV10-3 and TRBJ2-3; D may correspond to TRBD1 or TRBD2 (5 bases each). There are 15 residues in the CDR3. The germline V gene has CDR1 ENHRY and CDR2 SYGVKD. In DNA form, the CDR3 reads TGTGCCATCGGTGACCGGGACGGGAGCACAGATACGCAGTATTTT. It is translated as CAIGDRDGSTDTQYF.

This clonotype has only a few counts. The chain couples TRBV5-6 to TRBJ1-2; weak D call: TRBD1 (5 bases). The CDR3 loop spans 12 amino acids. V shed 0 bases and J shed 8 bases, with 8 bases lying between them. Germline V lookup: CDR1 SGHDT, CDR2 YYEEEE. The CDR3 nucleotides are TGTGCCAGCAGCTTGGAACCAGGGGGCTACACCTTC. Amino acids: CASSLEPGGYTF.